These T cell receptor beta chains were read from a single sample in a study of cytomegalovirus exposure and HLA in healthy donors. Clones were read by immunoSEQ multiplex PCR, and TCRdb kept only the in-frame ones, dropping some. The sample shows about 140,000 clones, 80% of them seen only once. The sequencing sample was made of PBMCs. These receptors were collected from a woman in her thirties or forties in good health and CMV-seronegative. CDR3s include the opening cysteine and the closing phenylalanine or tryptophan. D genes are given only for firm matches. Clone size is not always given. Where it is, it says once, few, many or a class for expanded clones.

TRBV19,.,TRBD1,TRBJ1-1,TGTGCCAGTAGTTACGGACAGGTGGCTATGAACACTGAAGCTTTCTTT,CASSYGQVAMNTEAFF
TRBV30,.,TRBD2,TRBJ2-7,TGTGCCTGGAGTGGAAAGGTGTCTAGCGGGGACCCCTACGAGCAGTACTTC,CAWSGKVSSGDPYEQYF
TRBV4-3,.,.,TRBJ1-1,TGCGCCAGCAGCCATGAACCGGGCGGGACTGAAGCTTTCTTT,CASSHEPGGTEAFF
TRBV28,.,.,TRBJ2-4,TGCTTCCGGGACTCCGCATTTAAAAACATTCAGTACTTC,CFRDSAFKNIQYF
TRBV11-1,once,TRBD2,TRBJ2-3,TGTGCCAGCAGCTTAGAGACTAGCAACTCTGATACGCAGTATTTT,CASSLETSNSDTQYF
TRBV5-1,.,TRBD1,TRBJ2-7,TGCGCCAGCAGCTTGGGGACAGGGGGCGCCGGGGACGAGCAGTACTTC,CASSLGTGGAGDEQYF
TRBV7-3,once,.,TRBJ2-2,TGTGCCAGCAGCACCACGGGAACCGGGGAGCTGTTTTTT,CASSTTGTGELFF
TRBV7-9,.,.,TRBJ1-4,TGTGCCAGCAGCCCTCCGACAGAAAAACTGTTTTTT,CASSPPTEKLFF
TRBV6-5,.,.,TRBJ2-7,TGTGCCAGCAGTTACGGGCAGAGTTCCTTAGTCTACGAGCAGTACTTC,CASSYGQSSLVYEQYF
TRBV28,.,TRBD1,TRBJ2-2,TGTGCCAGCAGTTTAGCCAGGGGGACCGGGGAGCTGTTTTTT,CASSLARGTGELFF
TRBV11-3,.,.,TRBJ2-7,TGTGCCAGCAGCCACGGGTCCCCCTCTGTGAAGCAGTACTTC,CASSHGSPSVKQYF
TRBV19,once,TRBD1,TRBJ1-5,TGTGCCAGTAGTAAACAGGGGGTGCGCAATCAGCCCCAGCATTTT,CASSKQGVRNQPQHF
TRBV9,.,.,TRBJ1-1,TGTGCCAGCAGCCCTACCCATCCAGGGTCGAACACTGAAGCTTTCTTT,CASSPTHPGSNTEAFF
TRBV5-1,once,TRBD2,TRBJ2-2,TGCGCCAGCCAAATAAACGGACTAGCCGCCGGGGAGCTGTTTTTT,CASQINGLAAGELFF
TRBV9,.,.,TRBJ1-5,TGTGCCAGCAGCGTAGGTCAGGGTGGTAATCAGCCCCAGCATTTT,CASSVGQGGNQPQHF
TRBV28,once,.,TRBJ2-1,TGTGCCAGCATTGGACGAGAAAGACCGCGGGGCATATACAATGAGCAGTTCTTC,CASIGRERPRGIYNEQFF
TRBV2,few,.,TRBJ2-5,TGTGCCAGCAACCCCCGAGCCCAAGAGACCCAGTACTTC,CASNPRAQETQYF
TRBV4-2,few,TRBD2,TRBJ2-1,TGTGCCAGCAGCCAAGAGGGGTCCGGCGGGAGTATCCATGAGCAGTTCTTC,CASSQEGSGGSIHEQFF
TRBV5-4,few,.,TRBJ2-4,TGTGCCAGCAGCTTAAGCGGCTCAAACATTCAGTACTTC,CASSLSGSNIQYF
TRBV7-3,.,TRBD1,TRBJ2-7,TGTGCCAGCAGCTTAGACAGGGGTGAATACTACGAGCAGTACTTC,CASSLDRGEYYEQYF
TRBV7-9,.,TRBD2,TRBJ2-1,TGTGCCAGCAGCTTATGGGGCGGGAGCTCCTACAATGAGCAGTTCTTC,CASSLWGGSSYNEQFF
TRBV7-9,.,TRBD1,TRBJ1-4,TGTGCCAGCAGCTTGGGACAGGCAACTAATGAAAAACTGTTTTTT,CASSLGQATNEKLFF
TRBV28,.,TRBD1,TRBJ1-2,TGTGCCAGCAGTGAGACAGGGGCTGTCTATGGCTACACCTTC,CASSETGAVYGYTF
TRBV18,.,.,TRBJ1-5,TGTGCCAGCTCACCTCTCCAGGTGGGCAATCAGCCCCAGCATTTT,CASSPLQVGNQPQHF
TRBV5-4,few,.,TRBJ2-3,TGTGCCAGCAGCTTGGGAGCTGGCACAGATACGCAGTATTTT,CASSLGAGTDTQYF
TRBV28,few,TRBD2,TRBJ2-5,TGTGCCAGCAGACCTAGACTAGCGGGGTTCCAAGAGACCCAGTACTTC,CASRPRLAGFQETQYF
TRBV19,.,TRBD1,TRBJ1-1,TGTGCCAGTAGTATAGGGGGACAGTGGGGGATGGCTGAAGCTTTCTTT,CASSIGGQWGMAEAFF
TRBV15,once,.,TRBJ2-6,TGTGCCACCAGTTCTATGTCCGCTGGGGCCAACGGCCTGACTTTC,CATSSMSAGANGLTF
TRBV7-3,many,TRBD1,TRBJ2-6,TGTGCCAGCAATCAACCCGGGACAGGCCACTCTGGGGCCAACGGCCTGACTTTC,CASNQPGTGHSGANGLTF
TRBV6-5,.,TRBD2,TRBJ2-5,TGTGCCAGCAGTCGGGGGAGGGGTGAGACCCAGTACTTC,CASSRGRGETQYF
TRBV7-7,once,TRBD2,TRBJ2-5,TGTGCTAGCAGCTGGCTAGCGGGATTACAAGAGACCCAGTACTTC,CASSWLAGLQETQYF
TRBV4-3,few,.,TRBJ1-1,TGCGCCAGCAGCCAAGATCAGGGACTTGGAACTGAAGCTTTCTTT,CASSQDQGLGTEAFF
TRBV6-1,once,TRBD2,TRBJ2-3,TGTGCCAGCGACACAAGGACTAGCGGCACAGATACGCAGTATTTT,CASDTRTSGTDTQYF
TRBV27,.,TRBD1,TRBJ2-1,TGTGCCAGCGGAAGGACAGGGCCGAATGAGCAGTTCTTC,CASGRTGPNEQFF
TRBV7-2,.,TRBD2,TRBJ2-3,TGTGCCAGCAGCTCAACTAGCGGTGCCACAGATACGCAGTATTTT,CASSSTSGATDTQYF
TRBV10-3,.,.,TRBJ1-2,TGTGCCATCAGTGAGCGGTCGGGGGTTTGGGGCTACACCTTC,CAISERSGVWGYTF
TRBV28,.,.,TRBJ2-3,TGTGCCAGCAGCCAGCGGGATACGCAGTATTTT,CASSQRDTQYF
TRBV6-6,.,.,TRBJ1-3,TGTGCCAGCAGTTACCTCGCAGGGTTCTCTGGAAACACCATATATTTT,CASSYLAGFSGNTIYF
TRBV28,.,.,TRBJ2-3,TGTGCCAGCAGTCCCTCCCGGGATACGCAGTATTTT,CASSPSRDTQYF
TRBV11-2,.,TRBD1,TRBJ1-1,TGTGCCAGCAGCCACCCGTGGTGGGACAGGGGGACAACTGAAGCTTTCTTT,CASSHPWWDRGTTEAFF
TRBV7-8,.,TRBD1,TRBJ1-5,TGTGCCAGCAGTCCGGACAGGGTTTATAGCAATCAGCCCCAGCATTTT,CASSPDRVYSNQPQHF
TRBV9,few,TRBD2,TRBJ2-1,TGTGCCAGCAGCGTAGCAGGACTAGCAAATGAGCAGTTCTTC,CASSVAGLANEQFF
TRBV7-2,.,TRBD2,TRBJ2-7,TGTGCCAGCAGCCAACTAGCGGGGAGCGAGCAGTACTTC,CASSQLAGSEQYF
TRBV9,.,TRBD1,TRBJ1-6,TGTGCCAGCAGCGTAGCAGCAGGGGGAAATTCACCCCTCCACTTT,CASSVAAGGNSPLHF